The T cell receptor beta chain described here comes from a study of CD8 T cells in ankylosing spondylitis. The study, taken as a whole, reports: There was a TCR beta motif, made of roughly eight highly homologous variants, that appeared characteristic of ankylosing spondylitis blood. Past research had described some motif variants in reactive arthritis synovial fluid and blood. Reportedly, matched ankylosing spondylitis synovial fluid was significantly enriched for disease-linked clones. Disease-linked clones bore a CD8+ phenotype and were relatively rare in peripheral blood.

The CDR3 loop spans 14 amino acids. Trimming cost V 3 bases and J 5 bases; bases outside gene matches: 4. CDR1 PRHDT and CDR2 FYEKMQ come from the germline V gene (reference sequence). This clonotype was picked up many times. Its antigen is not known. Each TCR beta library was made by quantitative 5'-RACE that incorporated molecular barcodes. From the 5' RACE reads, TCRdb called clonotypes with MiXCR, one entry per CDR3 protein. The table shows about 220,000 distinct CDR3 sequences, with approximately 7.4% occurring only once. The sample taken for sequencing was blood, either unsorted or a sorted T cell fraction (not recorded which). The chain is built from TRBV13 and TRBJ2-1, with TRBD2 matching over 7 bases. This clonotype was sampled from a male donor with ankylosing spondylitis. As DNA, the CDR3 is TGTGCCAGCAGCTTGGAGGGAGGGGACAATGAGCAGTTCTTC. This encodes CASSLEGGDNEQFF.